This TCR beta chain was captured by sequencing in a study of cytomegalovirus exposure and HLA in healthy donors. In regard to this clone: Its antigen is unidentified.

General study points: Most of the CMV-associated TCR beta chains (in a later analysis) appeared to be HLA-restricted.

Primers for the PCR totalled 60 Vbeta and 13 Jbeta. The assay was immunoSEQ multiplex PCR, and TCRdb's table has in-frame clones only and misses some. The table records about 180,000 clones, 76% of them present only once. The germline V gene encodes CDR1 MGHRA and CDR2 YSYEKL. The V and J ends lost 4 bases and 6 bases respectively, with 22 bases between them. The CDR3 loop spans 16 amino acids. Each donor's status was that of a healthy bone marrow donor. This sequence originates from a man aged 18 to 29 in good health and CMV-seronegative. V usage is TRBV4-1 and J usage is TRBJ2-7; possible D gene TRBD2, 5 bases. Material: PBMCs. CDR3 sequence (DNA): TGCGCCAGCAGCCCAGAGCCCGGACTGCGTGGTGCCGAGCAGTACTTC. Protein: CASSPEPGLRGAEQYF.